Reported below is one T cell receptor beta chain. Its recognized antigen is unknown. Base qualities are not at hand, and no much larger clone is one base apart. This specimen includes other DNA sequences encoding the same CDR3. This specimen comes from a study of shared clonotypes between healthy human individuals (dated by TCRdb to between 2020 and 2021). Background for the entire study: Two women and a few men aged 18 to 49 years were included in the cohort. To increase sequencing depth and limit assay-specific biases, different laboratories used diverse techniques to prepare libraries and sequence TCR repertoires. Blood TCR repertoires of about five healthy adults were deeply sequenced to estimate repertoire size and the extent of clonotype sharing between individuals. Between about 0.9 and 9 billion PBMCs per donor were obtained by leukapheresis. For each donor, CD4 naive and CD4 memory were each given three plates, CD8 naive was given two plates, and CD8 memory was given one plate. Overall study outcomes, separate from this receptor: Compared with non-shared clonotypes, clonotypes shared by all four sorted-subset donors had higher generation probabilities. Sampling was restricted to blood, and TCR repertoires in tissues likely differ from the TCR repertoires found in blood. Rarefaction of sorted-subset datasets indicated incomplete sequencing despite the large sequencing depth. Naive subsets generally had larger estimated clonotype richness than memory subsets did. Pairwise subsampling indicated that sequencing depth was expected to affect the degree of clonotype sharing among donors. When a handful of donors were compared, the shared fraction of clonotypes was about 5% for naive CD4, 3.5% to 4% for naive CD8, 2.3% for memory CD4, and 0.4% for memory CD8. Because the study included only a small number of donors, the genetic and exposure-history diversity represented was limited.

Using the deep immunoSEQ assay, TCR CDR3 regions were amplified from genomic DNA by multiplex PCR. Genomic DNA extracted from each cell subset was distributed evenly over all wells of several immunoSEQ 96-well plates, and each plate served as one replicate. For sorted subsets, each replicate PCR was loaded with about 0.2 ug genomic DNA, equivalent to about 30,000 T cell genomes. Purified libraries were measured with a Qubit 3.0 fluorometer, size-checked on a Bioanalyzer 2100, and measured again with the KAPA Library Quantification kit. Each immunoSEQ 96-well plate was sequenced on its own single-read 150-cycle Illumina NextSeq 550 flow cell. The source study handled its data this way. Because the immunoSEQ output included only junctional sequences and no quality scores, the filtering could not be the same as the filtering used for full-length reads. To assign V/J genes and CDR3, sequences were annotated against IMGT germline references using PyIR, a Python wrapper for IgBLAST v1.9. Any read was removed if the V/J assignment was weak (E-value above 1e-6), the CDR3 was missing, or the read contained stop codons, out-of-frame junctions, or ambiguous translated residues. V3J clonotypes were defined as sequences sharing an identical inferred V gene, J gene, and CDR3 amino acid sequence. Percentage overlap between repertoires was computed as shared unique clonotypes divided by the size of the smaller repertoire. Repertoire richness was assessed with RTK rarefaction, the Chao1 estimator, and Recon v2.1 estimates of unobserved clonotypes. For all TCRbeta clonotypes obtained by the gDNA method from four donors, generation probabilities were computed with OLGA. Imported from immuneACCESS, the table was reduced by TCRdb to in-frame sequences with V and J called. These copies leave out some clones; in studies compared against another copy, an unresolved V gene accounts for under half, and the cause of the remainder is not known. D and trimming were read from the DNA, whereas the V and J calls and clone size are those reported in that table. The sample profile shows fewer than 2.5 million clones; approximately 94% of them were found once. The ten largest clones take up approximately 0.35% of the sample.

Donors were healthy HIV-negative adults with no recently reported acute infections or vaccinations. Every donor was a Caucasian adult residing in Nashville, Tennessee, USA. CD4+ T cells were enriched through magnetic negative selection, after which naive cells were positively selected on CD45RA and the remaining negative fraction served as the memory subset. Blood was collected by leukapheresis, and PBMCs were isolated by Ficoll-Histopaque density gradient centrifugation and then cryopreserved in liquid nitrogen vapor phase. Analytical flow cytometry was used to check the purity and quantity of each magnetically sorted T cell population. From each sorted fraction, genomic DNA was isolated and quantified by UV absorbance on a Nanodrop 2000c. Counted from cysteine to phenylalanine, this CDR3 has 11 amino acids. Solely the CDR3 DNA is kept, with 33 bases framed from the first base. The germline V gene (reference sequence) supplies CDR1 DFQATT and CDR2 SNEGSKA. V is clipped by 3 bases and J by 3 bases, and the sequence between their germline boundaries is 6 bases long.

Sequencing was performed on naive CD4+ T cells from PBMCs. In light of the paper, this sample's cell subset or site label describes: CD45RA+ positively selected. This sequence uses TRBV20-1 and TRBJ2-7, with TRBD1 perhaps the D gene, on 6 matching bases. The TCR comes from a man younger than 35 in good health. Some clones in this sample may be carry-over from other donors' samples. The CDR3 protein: CSARTGYEQYF. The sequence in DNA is TGCAGTGCTAGGACAGGCTACGAGCAGTACTTC.